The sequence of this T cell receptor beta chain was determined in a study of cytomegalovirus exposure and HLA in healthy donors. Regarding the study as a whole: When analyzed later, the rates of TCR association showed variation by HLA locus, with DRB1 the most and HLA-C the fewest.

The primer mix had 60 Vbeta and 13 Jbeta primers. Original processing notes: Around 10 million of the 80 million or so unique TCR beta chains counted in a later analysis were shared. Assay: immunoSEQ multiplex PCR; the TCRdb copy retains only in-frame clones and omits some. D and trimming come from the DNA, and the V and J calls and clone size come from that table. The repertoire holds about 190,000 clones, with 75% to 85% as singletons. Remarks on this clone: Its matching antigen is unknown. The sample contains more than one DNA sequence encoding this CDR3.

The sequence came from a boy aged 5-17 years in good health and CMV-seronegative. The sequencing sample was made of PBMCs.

CDR3 in DNA: TGTGCCTGGGGGACAGGGGGCAACTATGGCTACACCTTC. Translating gives CAWGTGGNYGYTF. The chain couples TRBV30 to TRBJ1-2; TRBD1 agrees at 12 bases. Looked up from germline, CDR1 is GTSNPN and CDR2 is SVGIG (reference sequence). The CDR3 totals 13 residues. Losses at the gene ends were 5 bases for V and 2 bases for J; bases not matched to a gene: 0.